Shown below are 28 T cell receptor beta chains from a single sample sequenced in a study of blood T cell repertoires in COVID-19. The repertoire was sequenced with immunoSEQ multiplex PCR; TCRdb's copy has only in-frame clones and lacks some. The sample lists roughly 400,000 clones; just over 90% were seen once. Sequenced input: PBMCs or T cells enriched from blood (not recorded which). The receptors derive from a woman in her 40s who had been exposed to COVID-19.

This chain connects TRBV7-8 to TRBJ1-1; TRBD1 matches 10 bases. This CDR3 spans 16 amino acids. Germline loops: CDR1 SGHVS, CDR2 FQNEAQ. The ends lost 5 bases at V and 1 base at J; junction bases unmatched: 7. The CDR3 coding sequence is TGTGCCAGCAGCCCCCGGGACAGGGGAAAGAACACTGAAGCTTTCTTT. This encodes CASSPRDRGKNTEAFF.

V usage is TRBV20-1 and J usage is TRBJ1-5; D is unresolved. This CDR3 region has 17 residues. Germline V gene data show CDR1 as DFQATT and CDR2 as SNEGSKA (reference sequence). The ends were cut back, 3 bases at V and 0 bases at J, with 18 bases in the middle. DNA of the CDR3: TGCAGTGCTAGTTTTGTGACGGGAGCGTATAGCAATCAGCCCCAGCATTTT. This gives the protein CSASFVTGAYSNQPQHF.

The CDR3 DNA reads TGCGCCAGCAGCCATAGACTAGCGGCGAACTACGAGCAGTACTTC. Its protein product is CASSHRLAANYEQYF. This chain links TRBV4-1 with TRBJ2-7; TRBD2 matches at 9 bases. The CDR3 consists of 15 residues. Germline V gene lookup returns CDR1 MGHRA and CDR2 YSYEKL. Losses at the gene ends were 3 bases for V and 3 bases for J; bases not matched to a gene: 6.

This chain uses TRBV7-2 with TRBJ2-1, with 9 nucleotides matching TRBD2. The trim removed 7 bases at V and 5 bases at J, leaving 9 bases unmatched. This CDR3 has 15 amino acids. Germline-derived CDR1 and CDR2 are SGHTA and FQGNSA. The CDR3 reads CASTGLAGRDNEQFF. The CDR3 DNA follows: TGTGCCAGCACAGGCCTAGCGGGAAGGGACAATGAGCAGTTCTTC. The full variable domain, with the rest looked up from reference TRBV7-2 and TRBJ2-1, is GAGVSQSPSNKVTEKGKDVELRCDPISGHTALYWYRQSLGQGLEFLIYFQGNSAPDKSGLPSDRFSAERTGGSVSTLTIQRTQQEDSAVYLCASTGLAGRDNEQFFGPGTRLTVL.

The rearrangement links TRBV27 to TRBJ2-7; 8 bases align to TRBD2. Trimming at V came to 4 bases and at J to 2 bases, leaving 10 bases not matched to a gene. CDR1 is MNHEY and CDR2 is SMNVEV in the germline V gene (reference sequence). This CDR3 contains 16 residues. CDR3 sequence: CASSSRYSGKTYEQYF. CDR3 in DNA: TGTGCCAGCAGTTCCCGATATAGCGGGAAAACCTACGAGCAGTACTTC.

This clone occurred once. V usage is TRBV5-1 and J usage is TRBJ2-3, with D perhaps TRBD1 (5 bases). The CDR3 runs to 15 residues. V shed 0 bases and J shed 2 bases, with 10 bases lying between them. CDR1 and CDR2 (germline): SGHRS, YFSETQ. CDR3 sequence (DNA): TGCGCCAGCAGCTTGGGAAGGGGCCCCACAGATACGCAGTATTTT. Protein sequence: CASSLGRGPTDTQYF.

The chain couples TRBV7-9 to TRBJ1-2; maybe TRBD1 (5 bases). The germline V gene has CDR1 SEHNR and CDR2 FQNEAQ (reference sequence). This CDR3 contains 14 residues. Trimming cost V 3 bases and J 8 bases, with 16 bases left between them. CDR3 DNA: TGTGCCAGCAGCTTTCTGGGGAGGGGAGGCGGCTACACCTTC. This codes for CASSFLGRGGGYTF.

The chain employs TRBV5-1 and TRBJ2-1; D call uncertain. The V and J ends lost 4 bases and 0 bases respectively, with 8 bases between them. CDR1 and CDR2 from the germline V gene are SGHRS and YFSETQ. This CDR3 has 14 residues. The CDR3 DNA is TGCGCCAGCAGCCAACAGAGCTCCTACAATGAGCAGTTCTTC. Its protein product is CASSQQSSYNEQFF.

This chain connects TRBV7-9 to TRBJ1-1; no firm D call. V was clipped by 5 bases and J by 1 base, with 8 bases between them. From germline, CDR1 is SEHNR and CDR2 FQNEAQ (reference sequence). The CDR3 has 13 residues. CDR3 coding DNA: TGTGCCAGCAGCCATGACTGGAACACTGAAGCTTTCTTT. Translated: CASSHDWNTEAFF.

As to this clone: Other DNA sequences in the sample encode the same CDR3. The chain couples TRBV3-1 (or the pseudogene TRBV3-2) to TRBJ1-2, with 8 nucleotides matching TRBD1. With V trimmed by 1 base and J by 2 bases, 0 bases remained unmatched. In germline, CDR1 is LGHDT, CDR2 YNNKEL (reference sequence). The CDR3 has 14 residues. The CDR3: CASSQGQGNYGYTF. CDR3 nucleotides: TGTGCCAGCAGCCAAGGACAGGGGAACTATGGCTACACCTTC.

The DNA of the CDR3 is TGTGCCAGCTGGGGCGGGGCCAATGAGCAGTTCTTC. It encodes CASWGGANEQFF. The chain combines TRBV6-5 with TRBJ2-1; possibly TRBD2 for D (6 bases). The CDR3 contains 12 residues. CDR1 MNHEY and CDR2 SVGAGI come from the germline V gene. V dropped 8 bases and J dropped 6 bases, with 11 bases sitting between them.

This chain joins TRBV5-1 and TRBJ2-2, with a tentative D call TRBD1 (6 bases). Per germline, CDR1 SGHRS and CDR2 YFSETQ. The CDR3 contains 15 residues. Trimming removed 1 base at V and 5 bases at J, with 12 bases between. The chain's CDR3 is CASSLKQGETGELFF. CDR3 nucleotide sequence: TGCGCCAGCAGCTTGAAACAGGGTGAGACCGGGGAGCTGTTTTTT.

This clone came up once. The chain is built from TRBV10-3 and TRBJ1-6; a weak D match, TRBD1 (6 bases). The V gene's germline CDR1 is ENHRY and CDR2 SYGVKD. V dropped 2 bases and J dropped 10 bases, with 15 bases sitting between them. There are 15 residues in the CDR3. CDR3 bases: TGTGCCATCAGTGAGGCCAGGGGTCGGGAATCACCCCTCCACTTT. Translation gives CAISEARGRESPLHF.

V usage is TRBV7-9 and J usage is TRBJ1-4; the D is unclear. The CDR3 covers 15 residues. Germline V CDR1 and CDR2: SEHNR, FQNEAQ (reference sequence). V lost 5 bases and J 5 bases, leaving 15 bases between the germline ends. The CDR3 bases are TGTGCCAGCAGCGGAGGACGTTGGGCCAATGAAAAACTGTTTTTT. Encoded protein: CASSGGRWANEKLFF. The full variable domain, completed using reference TRBV7-9 and TRBJ1-4, is DTGVSQNPRHKITKRGQNVTFRCDPISEHNRLYWYRQTLGQGPEFLTYFQNEAQLEKSRLLSDRFSAERPKGSFSTLEIQRTEQGDSAMYLCASSGGRWANEKLFFGSGTQLSVL.

The V gene is TRBV6-5, the J gene TRBJ2-7, with D perhaps matching TRBD2 (7 bases). The ends were cut back, 4 bases at V and 4 bases at J, with 20 bases in the middle. CDR1 is MNHEY and CDR2 is SVGAGI in the germline V gene. The CDR3 sequence is 16 residues long. The CDR3 nucleotides are TGTGCCAGCAGTTCCCAGATCGGGGGGCTCAGGTACGAGCAGTACTTC. It yields the protein CASSSQIGGLRYEQYF.

V gene TRBV7-8 combines with J gene TRBJ2-1; D remains unclear. Germline V gives CDR1 SGHVS, CDR2 FQNEAQ. This CDR3 region has 13 residues. The V gene lost 0 bases and the J gene lost 9 bases, with 9 bases spanning the gap. CDR3 DNA: TGTGCCAGCAGCTTAGCTCTGAGCCCTGAGCAGTTCTTC. The encoded protein is CASSLALSPEQFF.

This chain joins TRBV27 and TRBJ1-6; D is ambiguous. CDR1 MNHEY and CDR2 SMNVEV come from the germline V gene (reference sequence). CDR3 length: 12 amino acids. V was clipped by 5 bases and J by 6 bases, with 5 bases between them. CDR3 DNA sequence: TGTGCCAGCAGTGTCCTTAATTCACCCCTCCACTTT. Translating it yields CASSVLNSPLHF.

The chain joins TRBV10-3 to TRBJ1-1; D might be TRBD1 (6 bases). Trimming removed 6 bases at V and 6 bases at J, with 14 bases between. Germline CDR1 and CDR2: ENHRY and SYGVKD. The CDR3 totals 13 residues. The CDR3 region is CAISLRGKAEAFF. CDR3 bases: TGTGCCATCAGCCTCAGGGGCAAGGCTGAAGCTTTCTTT.

J is TRBJ1-2 and V is TRBV27; 11 bases line up with TRBD1. V lost 6 bases to trimming and J lost 0 bases; unmatched junction nucleotides: 9. The CDR3 consists of 17 residues. The germline gives CDR1 MNHEY, CDR2 SMNVEV (reference sequence). CDR3 region: CASRLLGQGGSNYGYTF. DNA for the CDR3: TGTGCCAGCAGGCTCCTGGGACAGGGGGGATCTAACTATGGCTACACCTTC.

Only a few counts were recorded for this clone. The rearrangement uses TRBV6-2 or TRBV6-3 and TRBJ2-3; D unresolved. Trimming removed 2 bases at V and 10 bases at J, with 10 bases between. Germline V CDR1 and CDR2: MNHEY, SVGEGT. The CDR3 has 12 residues. Here the CDR3 reads CASSYPPEAQYF. In DNA, the CDR3 is TGTGCCAGCAGTTACCCCCCCGAGGCGCAGTATTTT.

This clone was found a few times. The J gene is TRBJ1-2, the V gene TRBV5-6, with a tentative D call TRBD1 (6 bases). Germline loops: CDR1 SGHDT, CDR2 YYEEEE. V gave up 2 bases and J gave up 8 bases, with 13 bases separating them. CDR3 length: 13 residues. CDR3 residues: CASSLTGTSGYTF. In nucleotides, the CDR3 is TGTGCCAGCAGCTTAACCGGGACATCGGGCTACACCTTC.

The chain is built from TRBV19 and TRBJ1-4; 8 bases agree with TRBD1. The V segment lost 6 bases and the J segment 7 bases; nucleotides outside the gene matches: 7. The CDR3 runs to 14 residues. CDR1 is LNHDA and CDR2 is SQIVND in the germline V gene (reference sequence). CDR3 loop: CASRYRGESEKLFF. CDR3 sequence (DNA): TGTGCCAGTAGGTACAGGGGGGAGAGTGAAAAACTGTTTTTT. The full variable domain, with the rest looked up from reference TRBV19 and TRBJ1-4, is DGGITQSPKYLFRKEGQNVTLSCEQNLNHDAMYWYRQDPGQGLRLIYYSQIVNDFQKGDIAEGYSVSREKKESFPLTVTSAQKNPTAFYLCASRYRGESEKLFFGSGTQLSVL.

The chain combines TRBV6-2 or TRBV6-3 with TRBJ2-7; the match to TRBD2 covers 13 bases. There are 15 residues in the CDR3. Germline V gives CDR1 MNHEY, CDR2 SVGEGT. With V trimmed by 6 bases and J by 4 bases, 6 bases remained unmatched. CDR3 region: CASSQGLAGVYEQYF. The CDR3 coding sequence is TGTGCCAGCAGCCAAGGACTAGCGGGAGTATACGAGCAGTACTTC.

This chain links TRBV10-1 with TRBJ2-3; the D gene is possibly TRBD1 (5 bases). Germline lookup yields CDR1 WNHNN and CDR2 SYGVQD (reference sequence). CDR3 length equals 15 residues. Trimming took 6 bases from V and 0 from J, leaving 13 bases between them. CDR3 residues: CASSADTSSTDTQYF. CDR3 DNA: TGCGCCAGCAGCGCGGACACCTCTAGCACAGATACGCAGTATTTT.

This clone appeared once. The chain has TRBV6-1 and TRBJ1-6; 8 bases fit TRBD1. V trimming: 3 bases; J trimming: 3 bases; junction bases outside the gene matches: 7. The germline CDR1 and CDR2 sequences are MNHNS and SASEGT. The CDR3 totals 17 residues. The DNA for the CDR3 is TGTGCCAGCAGTGACCGACAGGGGCCCATCTATAATTCACCCCTCCACTTT. Its protein is CASSDRQGPIYNSPLHF.

V gene TRBV3-1 (or the pseudogene TRBV3-2) combines with J gene TRBJ2-5; TRBD2 agrees at 7 bases. Germline loops: CDR1 LGHDT, CDR2 YNNKEL (reference sequence). The CDR3 is made up of 18 amino acids. Unmatched junction bases numbered 12, after V lost 0 bases and J lost 2 bases. The CDR3 loop is CASSQDRFSSGSQETQYF. CDR3 in DNA: TGTGCCAGCAGCCAAGATAGGTTCTCTAGCGGCAGTCAAGAGACCCAGTACTTC.

V is TRBV7-2 and J is TRBJ2-2; D perhaps matches TRBD2 (6 bases). Germline values: CDR1 SGHTA, CDR2 FQGNSA. The V end lost 4 bases, the J end lost 5 bases, and 20 bases lay between the germline ends. This CDR3 is 17 amino acids long. CDR3 DNA: TGTGCCAGCAGCTGGCATTGGACGGACGGGGGAACCGGGGAGCTGTTTTTT. Translating it yields CASSWHWTDGGTGELFF.

This chain joins TRBV6-6 and TRBJ1-1, with unresolved D. The CDR3 length is 13 residues. Trimming took 7 bases from V and 0 from J, leaving 9 bases between them. Germline CDR1 and CDR2: MNHNY and SVGAGI (reference sequence). The CDR3: CASIDSMNTEAFF. For the CDR3, the DNA is TGTGCCAGCATAGATTCCATGAACACTGAAGCTTTCTTT.